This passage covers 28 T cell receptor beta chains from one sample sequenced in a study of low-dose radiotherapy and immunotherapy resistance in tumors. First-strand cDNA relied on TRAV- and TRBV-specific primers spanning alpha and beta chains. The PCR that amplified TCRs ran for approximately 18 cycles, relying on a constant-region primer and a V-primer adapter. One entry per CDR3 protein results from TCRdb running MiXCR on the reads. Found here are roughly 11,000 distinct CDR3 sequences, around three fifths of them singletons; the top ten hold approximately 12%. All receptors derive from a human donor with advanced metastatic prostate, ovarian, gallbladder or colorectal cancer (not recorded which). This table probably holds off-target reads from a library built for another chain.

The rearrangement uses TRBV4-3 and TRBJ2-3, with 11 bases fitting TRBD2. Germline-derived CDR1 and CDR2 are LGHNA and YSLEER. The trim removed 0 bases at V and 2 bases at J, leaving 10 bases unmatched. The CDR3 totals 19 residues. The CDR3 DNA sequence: TGCGCCAGCAGCCAAGATAGAATAGCGGGAGGGCAGCTCACAGATACGCAGTATTTT. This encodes CASSQDRIAGGQLTDTQYF.

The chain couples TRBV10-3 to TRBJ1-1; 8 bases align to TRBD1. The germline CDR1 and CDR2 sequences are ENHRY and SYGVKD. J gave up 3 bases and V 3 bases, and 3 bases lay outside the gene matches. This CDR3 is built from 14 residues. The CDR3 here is CAISDADRDTEAFF. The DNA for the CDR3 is TGTGCCATCAGTGACGCGGACAGGGACACTGAAGCTTTCTTT.

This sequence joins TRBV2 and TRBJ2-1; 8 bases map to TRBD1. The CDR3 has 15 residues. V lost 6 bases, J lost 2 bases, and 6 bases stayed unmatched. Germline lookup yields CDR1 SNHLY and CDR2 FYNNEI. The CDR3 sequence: CASSLQGVAYNEQFF. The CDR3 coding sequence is TGTGCCAGCAGCTTACAGGGGGTAGCCTACAATGAGCAGTTCTTC.

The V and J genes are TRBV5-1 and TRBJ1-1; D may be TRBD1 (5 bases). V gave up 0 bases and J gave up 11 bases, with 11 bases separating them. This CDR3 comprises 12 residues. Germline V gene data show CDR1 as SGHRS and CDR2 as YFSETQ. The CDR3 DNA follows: TGCGCCAGCAGCTTGGGCGGGACGGGTGCTTTCTTT. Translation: CASSLGGTGAFF.

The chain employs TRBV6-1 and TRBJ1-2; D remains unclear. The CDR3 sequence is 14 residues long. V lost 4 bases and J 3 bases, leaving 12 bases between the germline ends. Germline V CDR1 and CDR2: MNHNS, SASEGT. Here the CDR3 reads CASSVTGRDYGYTF. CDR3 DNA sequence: TGTGCCAGCAGTGTCACGGGGAGGGACTATGGCTACACCTTC.

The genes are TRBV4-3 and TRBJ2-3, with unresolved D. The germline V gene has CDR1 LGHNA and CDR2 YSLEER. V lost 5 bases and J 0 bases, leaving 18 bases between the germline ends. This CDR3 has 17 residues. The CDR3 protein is CASSNSLMELSTDTQYF. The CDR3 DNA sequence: TGCGCCAGCAGCAACTCTTTGATGGAACTTAGCACAGATACGCAGTATTTT.

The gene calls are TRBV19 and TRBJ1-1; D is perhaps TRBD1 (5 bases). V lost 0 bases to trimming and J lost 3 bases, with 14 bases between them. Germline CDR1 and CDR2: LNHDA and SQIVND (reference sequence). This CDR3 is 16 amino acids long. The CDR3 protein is CASSIDQGTGDTEAFF. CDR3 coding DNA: TGTGCCAGTAGTATAGATCAAGGGACCGGGGACACTGAAGCTTTCTTT. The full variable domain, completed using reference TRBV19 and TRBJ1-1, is DGGITQSPKYLFRKEGQNVTLSCEQNLNHDAMYWYRQDPGQGLRLIYYSQIVNDFQKGDIAEGYSVSREKKESFPLTVTSAQKNPTAFYLCASSIDQGTGDTEAFFGQGTRLTVV.

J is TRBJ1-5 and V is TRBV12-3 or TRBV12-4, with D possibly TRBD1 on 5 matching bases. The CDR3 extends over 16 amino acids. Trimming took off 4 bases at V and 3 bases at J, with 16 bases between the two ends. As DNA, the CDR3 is TGTGCCAGCAGTTATCGTTCGGGGGGTTCCAATCAGCCCCAGCATTTT. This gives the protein CASSYRSGGSNQPQHF.

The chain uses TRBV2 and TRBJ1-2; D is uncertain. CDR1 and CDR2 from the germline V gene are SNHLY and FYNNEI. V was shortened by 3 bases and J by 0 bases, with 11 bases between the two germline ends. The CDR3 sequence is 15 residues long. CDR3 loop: CASSDRSGTNYGYTF. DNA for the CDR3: TGTGCCAGCAGTGATCGGTCGGGTACTAACTATGGCTACACCTTC.

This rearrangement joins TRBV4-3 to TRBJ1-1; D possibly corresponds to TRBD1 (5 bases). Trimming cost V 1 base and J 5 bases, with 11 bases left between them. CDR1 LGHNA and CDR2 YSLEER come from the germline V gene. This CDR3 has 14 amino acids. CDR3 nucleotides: TGCGCCAGCAGCCAAGGTTGGTCAGGGACTGAAGCTTTCTTT. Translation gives CASSQGWSGTEAFF.

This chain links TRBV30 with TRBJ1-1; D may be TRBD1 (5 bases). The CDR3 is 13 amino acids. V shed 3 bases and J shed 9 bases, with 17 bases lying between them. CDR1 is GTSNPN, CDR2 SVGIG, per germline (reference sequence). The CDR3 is CAWRLPPGGKAFF. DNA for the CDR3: TGTGCCTGGAGACTCCCACCTGGGGGTAAAGCTTTCTTT.

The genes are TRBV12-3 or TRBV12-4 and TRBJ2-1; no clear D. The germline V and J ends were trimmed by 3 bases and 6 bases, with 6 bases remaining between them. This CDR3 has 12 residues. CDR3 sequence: CASSFNFNEQFF. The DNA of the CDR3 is TGTGCCAGCAGTTTTAACTTCAATGAGCAGTTCTTC.

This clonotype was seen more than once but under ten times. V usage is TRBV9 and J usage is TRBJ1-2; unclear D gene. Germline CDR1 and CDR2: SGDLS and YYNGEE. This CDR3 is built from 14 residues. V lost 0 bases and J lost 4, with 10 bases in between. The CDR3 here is CASSVGAGVYGYTF. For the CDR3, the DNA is TGTGCCAGCAGCGTAGGGGCAGGCGTCTATGGCTACACCTTC.

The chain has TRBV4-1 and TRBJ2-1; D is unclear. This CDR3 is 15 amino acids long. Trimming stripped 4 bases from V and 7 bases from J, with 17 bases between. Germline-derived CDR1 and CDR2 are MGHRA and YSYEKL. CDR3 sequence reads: CASSRRGGVRNEQFF. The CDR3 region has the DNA TGCGCCAGCAGCCGCCGTGGTGGAGTTCGTAATGAGCAGTTCTTC.

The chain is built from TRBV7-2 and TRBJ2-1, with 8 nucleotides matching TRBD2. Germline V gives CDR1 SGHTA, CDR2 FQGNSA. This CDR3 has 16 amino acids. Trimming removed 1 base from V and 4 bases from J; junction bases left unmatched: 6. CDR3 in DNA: TGTGCCAGCAGCTTAGGGGTTGGCGGGAGGTACAATGAGCAGTTCTTC. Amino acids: CASSLGVGGRYNEQFF. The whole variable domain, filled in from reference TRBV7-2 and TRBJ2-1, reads GAGVSQSPSNKVTEKGKDVELRCDPISGHTALYWYRQSLGQGLEFLIYFQGNSAPDKSGLPSDRFSAERTGGSVSTLTIQRTQQEDSAVYLCASSLGVGGRYNEQFFGPGTRLTVL.

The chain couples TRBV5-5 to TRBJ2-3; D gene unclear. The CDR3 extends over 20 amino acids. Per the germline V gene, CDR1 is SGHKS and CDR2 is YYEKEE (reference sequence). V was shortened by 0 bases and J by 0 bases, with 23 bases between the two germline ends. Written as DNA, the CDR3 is TGTGCCAGCAGCTTGGATCGGCACGGATGGGCCTCCTCTAGCACAGATACGCAGTATTTT. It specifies CASSLDRHGWASSSTDTQYF.

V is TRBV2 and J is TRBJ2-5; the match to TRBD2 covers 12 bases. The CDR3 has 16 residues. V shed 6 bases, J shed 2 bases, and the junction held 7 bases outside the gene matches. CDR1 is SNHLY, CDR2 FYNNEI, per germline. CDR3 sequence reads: CASRASGGESQETQYF. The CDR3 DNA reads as TGTGCCAGCAGGGCTAGCGGGGGGGAATCTCAAGAGACCCAGTACTTC.

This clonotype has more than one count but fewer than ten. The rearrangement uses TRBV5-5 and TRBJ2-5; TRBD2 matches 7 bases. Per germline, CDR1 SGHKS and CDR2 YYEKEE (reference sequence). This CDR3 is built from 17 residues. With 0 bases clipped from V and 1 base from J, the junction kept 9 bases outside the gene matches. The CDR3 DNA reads TGTGCCAGCAGCTTGGGCCGTCCAGCGGGATCCCAAGAGACCCAGTACTTC. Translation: CASSLGRPAGSQETQYF.

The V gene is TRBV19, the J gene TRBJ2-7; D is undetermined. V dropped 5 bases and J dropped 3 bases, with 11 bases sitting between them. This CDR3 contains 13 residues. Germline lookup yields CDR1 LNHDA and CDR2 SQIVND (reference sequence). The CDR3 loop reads CASSLSQYYEQYF. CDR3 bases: TGTGCCAGTAGTTTGTCCCAGTACTACGAGCAGTACTTC. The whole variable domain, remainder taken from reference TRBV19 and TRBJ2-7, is DGGITQSPKYLFRKEGQNVTLSCEQNLNHDAMYWYRQDPGQGLRLIYYSQIVNDFQKGDIAEGYSVSREKKESFPLTVTSAQKNPTAFYLCASSLSQYYEQYFGPGTRLTVT.

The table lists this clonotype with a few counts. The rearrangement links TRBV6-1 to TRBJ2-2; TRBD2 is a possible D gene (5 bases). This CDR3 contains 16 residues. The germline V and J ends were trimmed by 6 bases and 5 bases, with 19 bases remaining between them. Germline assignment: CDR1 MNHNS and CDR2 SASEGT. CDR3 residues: CASSLPDFSGTGELFF. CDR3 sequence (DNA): TGTGCCAGCAGCCTTCCGGACTTCTCAGGAACCGGGGAGCTGTTTTTT.

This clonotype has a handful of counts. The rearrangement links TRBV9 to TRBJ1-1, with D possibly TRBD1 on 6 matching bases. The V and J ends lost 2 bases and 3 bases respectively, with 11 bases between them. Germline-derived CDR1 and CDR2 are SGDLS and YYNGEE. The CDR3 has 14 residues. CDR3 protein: CASSVRQADTEAFF. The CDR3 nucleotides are TGTGCCAGCAGCGTCCGACAGGCAGACACTGAAGCTTTCTTT. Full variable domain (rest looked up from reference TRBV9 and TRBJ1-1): DSGVTQTPKHLITATGQRVTLRCSPRSGDLSVYWYQQSLDQGLQFLIQYYNGEERAKGNILERFSAQQFPDLHSELNLSSLELGDSALYFCASSVRQADTEAFFGQGTRLTVV.

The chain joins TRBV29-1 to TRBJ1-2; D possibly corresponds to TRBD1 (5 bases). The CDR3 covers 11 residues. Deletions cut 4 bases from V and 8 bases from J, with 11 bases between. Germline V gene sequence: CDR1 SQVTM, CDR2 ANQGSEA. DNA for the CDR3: TGCAGCGTTGTAAGGGGAAGCGGCTACACCTTC. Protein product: CSVVRGSGYTF.

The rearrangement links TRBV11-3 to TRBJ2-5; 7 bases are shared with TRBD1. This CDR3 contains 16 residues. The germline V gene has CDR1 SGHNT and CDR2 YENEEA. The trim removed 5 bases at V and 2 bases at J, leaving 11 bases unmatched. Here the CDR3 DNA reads TGTGCCAGCAGCCTACAGGGGATAGCGTTTCAAGAGACCCAGTACTTC. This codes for CASSLQGIAFQETQYF.

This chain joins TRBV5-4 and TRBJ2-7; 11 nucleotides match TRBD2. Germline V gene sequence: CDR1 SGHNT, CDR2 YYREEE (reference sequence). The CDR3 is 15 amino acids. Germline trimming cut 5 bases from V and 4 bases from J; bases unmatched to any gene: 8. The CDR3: CASSPGTSGIYEQYF. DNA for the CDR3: TGTGCCAGCAGTCCCGGGACTAGCGGAATATACGAGCAGTACTTC.

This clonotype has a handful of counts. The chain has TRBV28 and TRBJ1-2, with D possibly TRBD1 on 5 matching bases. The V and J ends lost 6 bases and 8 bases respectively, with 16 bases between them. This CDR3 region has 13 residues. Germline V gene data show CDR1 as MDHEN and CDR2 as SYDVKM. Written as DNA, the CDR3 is TGTGCCAGCAGGGGGAGGGGCGCTCTAGGCTACACCTTC. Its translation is CASRGRGALGYTF.

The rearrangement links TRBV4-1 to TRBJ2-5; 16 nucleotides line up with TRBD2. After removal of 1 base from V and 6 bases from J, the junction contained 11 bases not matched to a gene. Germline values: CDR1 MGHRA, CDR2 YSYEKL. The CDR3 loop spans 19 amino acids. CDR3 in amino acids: CASSQAPGTSGRADKTQYF. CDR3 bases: TGCGCCAGCAGCCAAGCACCCGGGACTAGCGGGAGGGCCGACAAGACCCAGTACTTC.

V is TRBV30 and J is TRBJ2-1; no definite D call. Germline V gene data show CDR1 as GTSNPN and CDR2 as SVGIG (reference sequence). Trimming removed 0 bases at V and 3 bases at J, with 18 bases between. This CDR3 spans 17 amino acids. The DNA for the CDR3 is TGTGCCTGGAGTGTACGAACTCCCTCGGGTTACTACAATGAGCAGTTCTTC. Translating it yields CAWSVRTPSGYYNEQFF.

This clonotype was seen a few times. CDR3 loop: CASSLTGTRNNSPLHF. The CDR3 bases are TGTGCCAGCAGCTTAACGGGGACCCGAAATAATTCACCCCTCCACTTT. V and J are TRBV7-8 and TRBJ1-6; TRBD1 might be the D (5 bases). Germline-derived CDR1 and CDR2 are SGHVS and FQNEAQ. CDR3 size: 16 residues. V lost 2 bases, J lost 5 bases, and 13 bases lay in between.